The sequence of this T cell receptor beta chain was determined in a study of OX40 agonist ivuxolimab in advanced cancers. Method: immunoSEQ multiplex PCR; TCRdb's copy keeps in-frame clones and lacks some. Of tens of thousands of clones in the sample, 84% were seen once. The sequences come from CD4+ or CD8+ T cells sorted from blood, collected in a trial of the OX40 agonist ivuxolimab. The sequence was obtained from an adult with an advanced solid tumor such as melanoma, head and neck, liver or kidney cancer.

The CDR3 DNA reads as TGTGCCAGCAGCTTGGACATTAGGCTAAGCACAGATACGCAGTATTTT. Translated, it gives CASSLDIRLSTDTQYF. The chain links TRBV5-6 to TRBJ2-3; D ambiguous. The CDR3 runs to 16 residues. Trimming cost V 0 bases and J 0 bases, with 11 bases left between them. The germline CDR1 and CDR2 sequences are SGHDT and YYEEEE.